The clone carrying this T cell receptor (beta chain) was detected a few times. The antigen is undetermined. Using immunoSEQ multiplex PCR, the repertoire was profiled, and TCRdb retains in-frame clones only, with some absent. Among tens of thousands of clones, around 64% were seen once, and the ten largest hold approximately 3%. Germline loops: CDR1 SGHAT, CDR2 FQNNGV. The length of the CDR3 is 15 residues. V was clipped by 0 bases and J by 7 bases, with 12 bases between them. These data belong to a study of PD-1 blockade in classical Hodgkin lymphoma. Broader study findings: In CD4+ cells, TCR diversity went up significantly by C4D1, but in CD8+ cells it did not.

The time point: cycle 4 day 1 (C4D1), after less than seven weeks of nivolumab. In every patient, relapse followed autologous stem cell transplantation, while exposure to brentuximab vedotin differed. This TCR was recovered from a human donor with classical Hodgkin lymphoma. The sequences come from peripheral blood mononuclear cells (PBMCs), collected before the fourth cycle of nivolumab. The chain employs TRBV11-2 and TRBJ1-4; D perhaps matches TRBD1 (5 bases). The CDR3 sequence: CASSLDGSRGEKLFF. In nucleotides, the CDR3 is TGTGCCAGCAGCTTAGACGGTTCAAGGGGTGAAAAACTGTTTTTT.